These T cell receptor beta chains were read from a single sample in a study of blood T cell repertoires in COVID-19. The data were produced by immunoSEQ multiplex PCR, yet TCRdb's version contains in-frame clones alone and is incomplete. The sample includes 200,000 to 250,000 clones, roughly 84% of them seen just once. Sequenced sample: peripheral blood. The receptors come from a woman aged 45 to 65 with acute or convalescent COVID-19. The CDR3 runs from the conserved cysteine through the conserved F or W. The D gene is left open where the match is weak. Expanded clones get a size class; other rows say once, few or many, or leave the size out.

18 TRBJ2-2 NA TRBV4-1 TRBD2 TGCGCCAGCAGCCAAGGCACTAGCGGGGGGGCGCTTACCGGGGAGCTGTTTTTT CASSQGTSGGALTGELFF
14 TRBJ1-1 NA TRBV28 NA TGTGCCAGCAGTTTACTTGTGAGGAGCACTGAAGCTTTCTTT CASSLLVRSTEAFF
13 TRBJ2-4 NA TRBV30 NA TGTGCCTGGAGTAGGGGGGGCTGGGACATTCAGTACTTC CAWSRGGWDIQYF
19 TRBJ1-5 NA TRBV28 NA TGTGCCAGCAGTTCCCCGCTCGAGAACAGAAGGCTGAGGGATCAGCCCCAGCATTTT CASSSPLENRRLRDQPQHF
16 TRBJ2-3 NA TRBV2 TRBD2 TGTGCCAGCAGTGAACCTACTAGCGTAAGCACAGATACGCAGTATTTT CASSEPTSVSTDTQYF
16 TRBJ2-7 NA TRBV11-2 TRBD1 TGTGCCAGCAGCTTAGAGGGACAGGGAACTGTCTACGAGCAGTACTTC CASSLEGQGTVYEQYF
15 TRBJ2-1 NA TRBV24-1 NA TGTGCCACCAGTGATCCTAGCGCCCTTAGCAATGAGCAGTTCTTC CATSDPSALSNEQFF
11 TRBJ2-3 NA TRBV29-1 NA TGCAGCGCCCAGACAACAGATACGCAGTATTTT CSAQTTDTQYF
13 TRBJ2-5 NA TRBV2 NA TGTGCAAGCCGTTCACAGGGTGGGGAGACCCAGTACTTC CASRSQGGETQYF
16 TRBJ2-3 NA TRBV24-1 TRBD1 TGTGCCACCAGTGATTACACAGGGGGCAGCGCAGATACGCAGTATTTT CATSDYTGGSADTQYF
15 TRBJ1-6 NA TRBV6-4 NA TGTGCCAGCATCCGGATGTACAGGGCTAGTTCACCCCTCCACTTT CASIRMYRASSPLHF
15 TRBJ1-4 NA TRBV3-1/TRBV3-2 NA TGTGCCAGCAGCTTGTTACAGGGCAAATTTGAAAAACTGTTTTTT CASSLLQGKFEKLFF
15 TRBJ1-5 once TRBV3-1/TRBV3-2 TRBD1 TGTGCCAGCAGCGAGGGGCCAGGGGGCGTTCAGCCCCAGCATTTT CASSEGPGGVQPQHF
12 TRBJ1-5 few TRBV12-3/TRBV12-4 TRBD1 TGTGCCAGCAGTAATGGTCGACAGGGGAGGAATTTT CASSNGRQGRNF
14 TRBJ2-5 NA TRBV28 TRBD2 TGTGCCAGCATGGGTAGCGGGAGTTGGGAGACCCAGTACTTC CASMGSGSWETQYF
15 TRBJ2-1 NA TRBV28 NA TGTGCCAGCAGCCCGGACAGCCCTACCTACAATGAGCAGTTCTTC CASSPDSPTYNEQFF
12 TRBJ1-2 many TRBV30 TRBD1 TGTGCCTGGAGTGGACAGGGCTATGGCTACACCTTC CAWSGQGYGYTF
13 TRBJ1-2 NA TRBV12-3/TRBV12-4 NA TGTGCCAGCACTCCCCAGGGGATGAGGGGCTACACCTTC CASTPQGMRGYTF
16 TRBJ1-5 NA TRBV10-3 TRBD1 TGTGCCATCAGTGAGGCCGGGCAGGGGGGCAATCAGCCCCAGCATTTT CAISEAGQGGNQPQHF
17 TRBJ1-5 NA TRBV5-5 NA TGTGCCAGCAGCTTGATGCCAGTTCTCAATAGCAATCAGCCCCAGCATTTT CASSLMPVLNSNQPQHF
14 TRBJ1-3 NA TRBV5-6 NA TGTGCCAGCACTATCAGGGGCTCGGTAAACACCATATATTTT CASTIRGSVNTIYF
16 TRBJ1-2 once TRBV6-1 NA TGTGCCAGCAGTGTGGTAACGGGGGGAGCTAACTATGGCTACACCTTC CASSVVTGGANYGYTF
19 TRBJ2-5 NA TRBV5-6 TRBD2 TGTGCCAGCAGCTTGGCCGGGACTAGCGAGGATTGGTTGTCAGAGACCCAGTACTTC CASSLAGTSEDWLSETQYF
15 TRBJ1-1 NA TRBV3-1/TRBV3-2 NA TGTGCCAGCAGCCCTTGGGGGGGAGGTGACACTGAAGCTTTCTTT CASSPWGGGDTEAFF
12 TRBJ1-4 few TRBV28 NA TGTGCCACCTGGGGCCCGAATGAAAAACTGTTTTTT CATWGPNEKLFF
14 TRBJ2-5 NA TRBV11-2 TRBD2 TGTGCCAGCAGAAAGGGACTAGCGGAAGAGACCCAGTACTTC CASRKGLAEETQYF
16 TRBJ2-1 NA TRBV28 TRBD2 TGTGCCAGCATTATAGCGGGAGGTCGGTCCTACAATGAGCAGTTCTTC CASIIAGGRSYNEQFF
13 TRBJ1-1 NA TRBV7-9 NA TGTGCCAGCAGCCCACAGATGAACACTGAAGCTTTCTTT CASSPQMNTEAFF
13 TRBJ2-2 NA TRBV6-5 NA TGTGCCAGCACCAGGACAACCACCGGGGAGCTGTTTTTT CASTRTTTGELFF
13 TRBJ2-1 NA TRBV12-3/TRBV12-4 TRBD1 TGTGCCAGCAGTACGACAGGGGTGAATGAGCAGTTCTTC CASSTTGVNEQFF
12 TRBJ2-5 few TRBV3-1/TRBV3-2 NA TGTGCCAGCAGCCCAAACGGTGAGACCCAGTACTTC CASSPNGETQYF
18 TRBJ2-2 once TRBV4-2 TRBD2 TGTGCCAGCAGCCATCGCGGGAGGGAGTTCCGGAACACCGGGGAGCTGTTTTTT CASSHRGREFRNTGELFF
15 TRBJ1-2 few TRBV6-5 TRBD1 TGTGCCAGCAGTACCCGACAGGGGGGCATCTATGGCTACACCTTC CASSTRQGGIYGYTF
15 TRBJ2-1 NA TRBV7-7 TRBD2 TGTGCCAGCAGCCAGGGTTTAGCGGGACCAAATGAGCAGTTCTTC CASSQGLAGPNEQFF
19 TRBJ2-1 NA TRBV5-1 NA TGCGCCAGCAGCTCCGTAACCCATTCTAGCGTTGACTCCTACAATGAGCAGTTCTTC CASSSVTHSSVDSYNEQFF
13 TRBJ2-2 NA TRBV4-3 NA TGCGCCAGCAGGGAGGTGGACACCGGGGAGCTGTTTTTT CASREVDTGELFF
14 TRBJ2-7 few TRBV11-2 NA TGTGCCAGCAGCCCGATGAGTATCACCTACGAGCAGTACTTC CASSPMSITYEQYF
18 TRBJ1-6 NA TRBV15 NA TGTGCCACCAGCAGAGACCAACCGGGACTGGGTAGGAATTCACCCCTCCACTTT CATSRDQPGLGRNSPLHF
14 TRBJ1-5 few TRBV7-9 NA TGTGCCAGCAGCATTGACAGCGGCAATCAGCCCCAGCATTTT CASSIDSGNQPQHF
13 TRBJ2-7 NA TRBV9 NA TGTGCCAGCAGCGGGTCCCCACCACAGGAGCAGTACTTC CASSGSPPQEQYF
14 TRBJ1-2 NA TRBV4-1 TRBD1 TGCGCCAGCACAGGGACAGGGGGCGCCCATGGCTACACCTTC CASTGTGGAHGYTF
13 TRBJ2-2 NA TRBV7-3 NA TGTGCCAGCAGCTTATCAGGGACCGGGGAGCTGTTTTTT CASSLSGTGELFF
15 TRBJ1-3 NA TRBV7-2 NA TGTGCCAGCAGCTGGGGCCTAAGCTCTGGAAACACCATATATTTT CASSWGLSSGNTIYF
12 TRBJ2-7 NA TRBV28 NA TGTGCCAGCAGTAAAGACACCTACGAGCAGTACTTC CASSKDTYEQYF
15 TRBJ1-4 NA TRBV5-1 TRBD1 TGCGCCAGCAGCTCGTGGACAGGGATAAATGAAAAACTGTTTTTT CASSSWTGINEKLFF
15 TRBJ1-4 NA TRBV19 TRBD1 TGTGCCAGTAGTATCGGGGGACAGACTAATGAAAAACTGTTTTTT CASSIGGQTNEKLFF
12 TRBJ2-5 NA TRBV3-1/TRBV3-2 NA TGTGCCAGCAGCCAAACCCCGGCGTTAGCGTACTTC CASSQTPALAYF
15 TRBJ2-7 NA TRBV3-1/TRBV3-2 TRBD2 TGTGCCAGCAGCCCGCTCGCGGGAGTCGAGAACGAGCAGTACTTC CASSPLAGVENEQYF
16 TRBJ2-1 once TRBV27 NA TGTGCCAGCAGTCTCCAAGGGGACTGGGCTAACAATGAGCAGTTCTTC CASSLQGDWANNEQFF
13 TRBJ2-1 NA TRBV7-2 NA TGTGCCAGCAGCTTAGCTAGAGACAATGAGCAGTTCTTC CASSLARDNEQFF
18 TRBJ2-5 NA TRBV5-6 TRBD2 TGTGCCAGCAGCCGCTGGTGGGGCGCGGCTCGGGGGGAAGAGACCCAGTACTTC CASSRWWGAARGEETQYF
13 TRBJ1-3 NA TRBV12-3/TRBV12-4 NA TGTGCCAGCAGTTTAGGCAGGGGAGACACCATATATTTT CASSLGRGDTIYF
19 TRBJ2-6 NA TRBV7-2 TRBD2 TGTGCCAGCAGCCCTCGAGGTAGCGGGTCTATCTCTGGGGCCAACGTCCTGACTTTC CASSPRGSGSISGANVLTF
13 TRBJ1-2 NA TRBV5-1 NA TGCGCCAGCGCTTACCCGGGGGGCGCCGGCTACACCTTC CASAYPGGAGYTF
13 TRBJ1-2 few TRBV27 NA TGTGCCAGCAGTCCGGGATCTCCCTATGGCTACACCTTC CASSPGSPYGYTF
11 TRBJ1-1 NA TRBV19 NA TGTGCCAGTATCCGAGGGACTGAAGCTTTCTTT CASIRGTEAFF
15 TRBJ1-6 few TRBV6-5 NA TGTGCCAGCAGCGCTTCGACAGGCATTAATTCACCCCTCCACTTT CASSASTGINSPLHF